Shown below are 6 T cell receptor beta chains from a single sample sequenced in a study of T cell responses to AZD1222 COVID-19 vaccine. The data were produced by immunoSEQ multiplex PCR, yet TCRdb's version contains in-frame clones alone and is incomplete. This table has 65,000 to 90,000 clones, 70% to 90% appearing once. Source: peripheral blood, taken on day 0 of AZD1222 vaccination. The source of these receptors is an adult in good health.

The V and J genes are TRBV7-2 and TRBJ2-3, with D unresolved. Trimming shortened V by 1 base and J by 5 bases, and 7 bases separated the two germline ends. Per germline, CDR1 SGHTA and CDR2 FQGNSA. This CDR3 comprises 13 residues. The CDR3 DNA follows: TGTGCCAGCAGCTTAGGCAGTCAAGATACGCAGTATTTT. Translation gives CASSLGSQDTQYF. The full variable domain, with the rest looked up from reference TRBV7-2 and TRBJ2-3, is GAGVSQSPSNKVTEKGKDVELRCDPISGHTALYWYRQSLGQGLEFLIYFQGNSAPDKSGLPSDRFSAERTGGSVSTLTIQRTQQEDSAVYLCASSLGSQDTQYFGPGTRLTVL.

The rearrangement uses TRBV2 and TRBJ1-1, with no clear D. CDR1 is SNHLY, CDR2 FYNNEI, per germline. CDR3 length: 14 amino acids. Trimming shortened V by 3 bases and J by 0 bases, and 8 bases separated the two germline ends. The CDR3, as DNA: TGTGCCAGCAGTGAGTGGACCATGAACACTGAAGCTTTCTTT. It translates to CASSEWTMNTEAFF.

The chain carries TRBV18 and TRBJ2-7; maybe TRBD1 (5 bases). V gave up 3 bases and J gave up 3 bases, with 15 bases separating them. The length of the CDR3 is 15 residues. Germline-derived CDR1 and CDR2 are KGHSH and LQKENI. In nucleotides, the CDR3 is TGTGCCAGCTCACCCGGGCAGGGTGCTCTCTACGAGCAGTACTTC. This gives the protein CASSPGQGALYEQYF.

The genes are TRBV7-9 and TRBJ2-1, with 7 bases aligning to TRBD1. Germline CDR1 is SEHNR and CDR2 is FQNEAQ (reference sequence). The CDR3 consists of 16 residues. V gave up 6 bases and J gave up 3 bases; unmatched junction bases: 11. The CDR3 spells CASRIMRQGVYNEQFF. DNA for the CDR3: TGTGCCAGCAGGATAATGCGACAGGGTGTCTACAATGAGCAGTTCTTC.

CDR3 in amino acids: CASSPGLAVTDTQYF. CDR3 coding DNA: TGTGCCAGCTCACCAGGACTAGCGGTCACAGATACGCAGTATTTT. V and J are TRBV18 and TRBJ2-3, with 10 bases aligning to TRBD2. The CDR3 sequence is 15 residues long. Germline V gene lookup returns CDR1 KGHSH and CDR2 LQKENI. V dropped 2 bases and J dropped 2; count of bases not matched to a gene: 1. Full variable domain (remainder filled in from reference TRBV18 and TRBJ2-3): NAGVMQNPRHLVRRRGQEARLRCSPMKGHSHVYWYRQLPEEGLKFMVYLQKENIIDESGMPKERFSAEFPKEGPSILRIQQVVRGDSAAYFCASSPGLAVTDTQYFGPGTRLTVL.

The chain employs TRBV28 and TRBJ2-7; D unclear. Germline CDR1 and CDR2: MDHEN and SYDVKM. V was clipped by 4 bases and J by 4 bases, with 11 bases between them. The CDR3 length is 13 residues. The CDR3 loop reads CASSSLGRYEQYF. The CDR3 DNA sequence: TGTGCCAGCAGTTCCCTTGGACGGTACGAGCAGTACTTC.